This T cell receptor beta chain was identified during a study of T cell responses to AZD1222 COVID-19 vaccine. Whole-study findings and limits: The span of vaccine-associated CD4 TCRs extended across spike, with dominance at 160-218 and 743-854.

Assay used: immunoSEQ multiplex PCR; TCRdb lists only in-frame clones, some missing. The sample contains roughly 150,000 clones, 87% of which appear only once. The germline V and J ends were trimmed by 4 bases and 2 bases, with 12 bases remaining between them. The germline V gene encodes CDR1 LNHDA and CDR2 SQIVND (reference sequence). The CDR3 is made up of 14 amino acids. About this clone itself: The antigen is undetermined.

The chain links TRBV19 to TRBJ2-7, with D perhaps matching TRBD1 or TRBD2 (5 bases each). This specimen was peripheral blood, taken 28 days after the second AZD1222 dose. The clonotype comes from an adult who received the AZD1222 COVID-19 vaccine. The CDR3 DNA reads TGTGCCAGTAGTAAACCCGGGACGGCCTACGAGCAGTACTTC. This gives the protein CASSKPGTAYEQYF. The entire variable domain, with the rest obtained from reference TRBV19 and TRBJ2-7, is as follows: DGGITQSPKYLFRKEGQNVTLSCEQNLNHDAMYWYRQDPGQGLRLIYYSQIVNDFQKGDIAEGYSVSREKKESFPLTVTSAQKNPTAFYLCASSKPGTAYEQYFGPGTRLTVT.